This record looks at one T cell receptor (beta chain) sequence and its context. Though probably carrying unrecorded immune exposures, donors were nominally healthy at sampling. This entry comes from a study of cytomegalovirus exposure and HLA in healthy donors. The primer mix had 60 Vbeta and 13 Jbeta primers. Clones were read by immunoSEQ multiplex PCR, and TCRdb kept only the in-frame ones, dropping some. This sample has 90,000 to 110,000 clones, with roughly three quarters found just once. The ends lost 3 bases at V and 4 bases at J; junction bases unmatched: 7. The germline V gene has CDR1 SGHTA and CDR2 FQGNSA. The CDR3 extends over 15 amino acids.

The sequence derives from a man between 25 and 39 years old in good health and CMV-seronegative. The sample consisted of PBMCs. V is TRBV7-2 and J is TRBJ2-7; TRBD1 agrees at 9 bases. The CDR3 DNA is TGTGCCAGCAGCTTCGGACAGGGGCTCGGGTACGAGCAGTACTTC. Residues: CASSFGQGLGYEQYF.